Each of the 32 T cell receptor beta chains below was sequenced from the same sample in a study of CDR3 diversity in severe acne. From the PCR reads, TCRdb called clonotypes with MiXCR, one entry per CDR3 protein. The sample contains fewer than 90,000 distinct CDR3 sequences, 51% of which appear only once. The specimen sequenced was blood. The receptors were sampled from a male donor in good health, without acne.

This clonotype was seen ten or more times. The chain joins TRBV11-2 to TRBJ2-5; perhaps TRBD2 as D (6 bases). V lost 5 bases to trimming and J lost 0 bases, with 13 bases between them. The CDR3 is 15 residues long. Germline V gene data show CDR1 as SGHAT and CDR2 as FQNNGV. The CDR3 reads CASSRGLYHQETQYF. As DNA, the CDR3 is TGTGCCAGCAGCAGGGGACTGTACCACCAAGAGACCCAGTACTTC.

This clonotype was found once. CDR3 coding DNA: TGTGCCAGCAGCCAATCAGCAAACTACTACGAGCAGTACTTC. As protein: CASSQSANYYEQYF. The chain has TRBV7-8 and TRBJ2-7; D is uncertain. CDR3 length: 14 amino acids. V dropped 5 bases and J dropped 3 bases, with 14 bases sitting between them. Germline values: CDR1 SGHVS, CDR2 FQNEAQ.

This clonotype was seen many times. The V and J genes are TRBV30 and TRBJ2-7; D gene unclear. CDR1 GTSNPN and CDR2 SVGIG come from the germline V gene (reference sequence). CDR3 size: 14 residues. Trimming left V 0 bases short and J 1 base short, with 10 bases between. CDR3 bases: TGTGCCTGGAGTGTACAGATCTCTTCCTACGAGCAGTACTTC. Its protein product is CAWSVQISSYEQYF.

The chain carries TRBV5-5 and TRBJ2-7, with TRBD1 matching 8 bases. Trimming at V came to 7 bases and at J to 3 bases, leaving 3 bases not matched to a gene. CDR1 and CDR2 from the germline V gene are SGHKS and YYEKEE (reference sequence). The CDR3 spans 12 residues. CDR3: CASDRGFYEQYF. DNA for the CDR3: TGTGCCAGCGACAGGGGTTTCTACGAGCAGTACTTC.

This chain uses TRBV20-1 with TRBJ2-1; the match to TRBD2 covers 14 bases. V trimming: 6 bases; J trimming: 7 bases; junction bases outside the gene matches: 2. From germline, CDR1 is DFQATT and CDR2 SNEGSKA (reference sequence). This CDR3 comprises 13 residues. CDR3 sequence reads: CSAGTSGSNEQFF. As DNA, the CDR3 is TGCAGTGCCGGGACTAGCGGGAGTAATGAGCAGTTCTTC.

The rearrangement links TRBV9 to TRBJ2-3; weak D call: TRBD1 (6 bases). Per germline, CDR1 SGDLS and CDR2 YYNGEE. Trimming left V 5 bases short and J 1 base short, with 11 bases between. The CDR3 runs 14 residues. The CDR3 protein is CASSSRTGTDTQYF. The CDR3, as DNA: TGTGCCAGCAGTTCCCGGACAGGCACAGATACGCAGTATTTT.

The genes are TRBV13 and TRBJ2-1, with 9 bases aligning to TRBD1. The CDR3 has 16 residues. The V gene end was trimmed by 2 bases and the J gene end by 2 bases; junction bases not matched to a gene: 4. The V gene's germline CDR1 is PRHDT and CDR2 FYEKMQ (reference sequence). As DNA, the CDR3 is TGTGCCAGCAGCTTAAGGGACAGGGACACCTACAATGAGCAGTTCTTC. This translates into CASSLRDRDTYNEQFF. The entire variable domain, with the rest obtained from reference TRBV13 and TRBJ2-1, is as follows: AAGVIQSPRHLIKEKRETATLKCYPIPRHDTVYWYQQGPGQDPQFLISFYEKMQSDKGSIPDRFSAQQFSDYHSELNMSSLELGDSALYFCASSLRDRDTYNEQFFGPGTRLTVL.

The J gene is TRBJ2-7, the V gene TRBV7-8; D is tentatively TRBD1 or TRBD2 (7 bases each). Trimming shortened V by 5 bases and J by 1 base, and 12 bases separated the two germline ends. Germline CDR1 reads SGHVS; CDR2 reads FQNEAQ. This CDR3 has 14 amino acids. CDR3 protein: CASSQAGQSYEQYF. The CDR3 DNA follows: TGTGCCAGCAGCCAAGCGGGACAGTCCTACGAGCAGTACTTC.

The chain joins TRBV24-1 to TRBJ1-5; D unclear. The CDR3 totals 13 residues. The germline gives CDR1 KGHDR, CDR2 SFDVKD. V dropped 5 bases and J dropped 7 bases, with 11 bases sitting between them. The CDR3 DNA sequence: TGTGCCACCAGTGGGGGTATGGGGCAGCCCCAGCATTTT. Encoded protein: CATSGGMGQPQHF.

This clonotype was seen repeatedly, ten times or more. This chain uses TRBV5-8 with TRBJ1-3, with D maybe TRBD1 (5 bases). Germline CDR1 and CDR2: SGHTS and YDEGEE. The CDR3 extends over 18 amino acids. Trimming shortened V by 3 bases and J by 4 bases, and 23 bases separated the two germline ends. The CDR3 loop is CASSSTDREGGWGNTIYF. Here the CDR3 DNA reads TGTGCCAGCAGCTCGACCGACAGAGAGGGTGGTTGGGGAAACACCATATATTTT.

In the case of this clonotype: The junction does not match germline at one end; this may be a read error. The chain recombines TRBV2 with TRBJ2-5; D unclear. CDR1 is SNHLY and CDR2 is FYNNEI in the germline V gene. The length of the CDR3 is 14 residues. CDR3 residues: CAISSDGPTETQYF. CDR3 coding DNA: TGCGCCATATCATCGGACGGGCCGACGGAGACCCAGTACTTC.

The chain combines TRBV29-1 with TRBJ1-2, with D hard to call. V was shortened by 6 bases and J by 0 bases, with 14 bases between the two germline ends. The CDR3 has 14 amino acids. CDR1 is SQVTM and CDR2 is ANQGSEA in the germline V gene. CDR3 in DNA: TGCAGCGTAAAAAAAAGGACCTCTAACTATGGCTACACCTTC. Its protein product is CSVKKRTSNYGYTF.

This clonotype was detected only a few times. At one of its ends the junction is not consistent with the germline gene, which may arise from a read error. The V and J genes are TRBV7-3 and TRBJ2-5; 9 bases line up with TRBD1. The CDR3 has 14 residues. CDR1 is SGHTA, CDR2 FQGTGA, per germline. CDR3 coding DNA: TGTGCCAGCAGCTCCTATGTTTTACAGGGGGCGCTTAAGTTC. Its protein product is CASSSYVLQGALKF.

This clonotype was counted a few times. CDR3 sequence: CASSLLGQGGEQYF. CDR3 sequence (DNA): TGTGCCAGCAGCTTACTGGGACAGGGAGGCGAGCAGTACTTC. J is TRBJ2-7 and V is TRBV7-9; 9 bases fit TRBD1. CDR3 size: 14 residues. The J segment lost 6 bases and the V segment lost 2 bases, leaving 5 bases of the junction unmatched. Looked up from germline, CDR1 is SEHNR and CDR2 is FQNEAQ (reference sequence).

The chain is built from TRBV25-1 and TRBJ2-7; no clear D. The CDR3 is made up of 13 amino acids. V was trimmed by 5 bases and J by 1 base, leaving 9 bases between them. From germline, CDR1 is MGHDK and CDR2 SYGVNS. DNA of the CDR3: TGTGCCAGCAGTATATCTCTGTCCTACGAGCAGTACTTC. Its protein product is CASSISLSYEQYF.

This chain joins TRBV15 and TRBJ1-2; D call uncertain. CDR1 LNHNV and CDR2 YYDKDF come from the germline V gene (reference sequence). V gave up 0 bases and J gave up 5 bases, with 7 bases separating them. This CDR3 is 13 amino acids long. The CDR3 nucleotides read TGTGCCACCAGCAGAGATTCGAATTATGGCTACACCTTC. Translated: CATSRDSNYGYTF. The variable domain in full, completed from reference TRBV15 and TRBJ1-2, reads DAMVIQNPRYQVTQFGKPVTLSCSQTLNHNVMYWYQQKSSQAPKLLFHYYDKDFNNEADTPDNFQSRRPNTSFCFLDIRSPGLGDTAMYLCATSRDSNYGYTFGSGTRLTVV.

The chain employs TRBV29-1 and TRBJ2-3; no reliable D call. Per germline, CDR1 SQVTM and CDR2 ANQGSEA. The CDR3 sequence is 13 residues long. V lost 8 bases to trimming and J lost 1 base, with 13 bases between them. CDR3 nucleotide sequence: TGCAGCCCCAGAGCCAGCGGCACAGATACGCAGTATTTT. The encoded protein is CSPRASGTDTQYF.

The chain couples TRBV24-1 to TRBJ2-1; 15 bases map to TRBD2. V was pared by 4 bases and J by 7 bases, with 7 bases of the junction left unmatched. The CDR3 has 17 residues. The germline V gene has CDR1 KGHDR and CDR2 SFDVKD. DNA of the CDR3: TGTGCCACCAGTGACCCAGGACTAGCGGGGGGGCAAAATGAGCAGTTCTTC. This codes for CATSDPGLAGGQNEQFF.

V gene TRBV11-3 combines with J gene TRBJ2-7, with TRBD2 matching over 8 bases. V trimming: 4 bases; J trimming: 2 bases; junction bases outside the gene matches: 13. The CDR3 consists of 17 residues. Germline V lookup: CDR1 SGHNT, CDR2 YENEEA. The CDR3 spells CASSSRTLAGLTYEQYF. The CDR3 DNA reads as TGTGCCAGCAGCTCCCGGACCTTAGCGGGACTCACCTACGAGCAGTACTTC.

In DNA form, the CDR3 reads TGTGCCAGCAGCGCCCGGACAGGGAGGAATTCACCCCTCCACTTT. This encodes CASSARTGRNSPLHF. The chain joins TRBV9 to TRBJ1-6; 8 nucleotides match TRBD1. This CDR3 has 15 amino acids. Germline assignment: CDR1 SGDLS and CDR2 YYNGEE. V lost 3 bases to trimming and J lost 7 bases; unmatched junction nucleotides: 6.

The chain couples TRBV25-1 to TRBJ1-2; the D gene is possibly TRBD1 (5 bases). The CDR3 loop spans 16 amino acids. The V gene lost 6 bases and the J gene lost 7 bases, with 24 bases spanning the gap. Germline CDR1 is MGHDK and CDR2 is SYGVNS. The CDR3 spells CASSLLGTSNPCGYTF. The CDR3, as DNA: TGTGCCAGCAGCTTGTTAGGGACCTCGAACCCCTGTGGCTACACCTTC.

The chain's CDR3 is CASSLEGMSTDTQYF. Written as DNA, the CDR3 is TGTGCCAGCAGCTTAGAGGGGATGAGCACAGATACGCAGTATTTT. The chain recombines TRBV7-2 with TRBJ2-3, with D possibly being TRBD1 (5 bases). Trimming stripped 1 base from V and 0 bases from J, with 8 bases between. The V gene's germline CDR1 is SGHTA and CDR2 FQGNSA. This CDR3 is 15 amino acids long.

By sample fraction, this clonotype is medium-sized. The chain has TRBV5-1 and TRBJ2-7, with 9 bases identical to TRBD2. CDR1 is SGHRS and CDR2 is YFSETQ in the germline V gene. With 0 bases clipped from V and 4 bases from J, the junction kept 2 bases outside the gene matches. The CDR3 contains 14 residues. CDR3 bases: TGCGCCAGCAGCTTGGAGGCGGGAGGGTACGAGCAGTACTTC. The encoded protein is CASSLEAGGYEQYF. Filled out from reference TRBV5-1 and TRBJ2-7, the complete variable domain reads KAGVTQTPRYLIKTRGQQVTLSCSPISGHRSVSWYQQTPGQGLQFLFEYFSETQRNKGNFPGRFSGRQFSNSRSEMNVSTLELGDSALYLCASSLEAGGYEQYFGPGTRLTVT.

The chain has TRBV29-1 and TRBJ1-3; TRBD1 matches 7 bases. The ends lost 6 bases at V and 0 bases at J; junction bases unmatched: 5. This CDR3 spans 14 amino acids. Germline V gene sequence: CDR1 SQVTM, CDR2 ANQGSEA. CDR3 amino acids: CSVLTGDSGNTIYF. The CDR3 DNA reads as TGCAGCGTATTAACAGGGGACTCTGGAAACACCATATATTTT.

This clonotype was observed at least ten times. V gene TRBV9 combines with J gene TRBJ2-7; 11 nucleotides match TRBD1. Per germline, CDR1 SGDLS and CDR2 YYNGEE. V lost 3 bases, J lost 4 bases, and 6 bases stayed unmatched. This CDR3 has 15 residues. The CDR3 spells CASSAGQGAGYEQYF. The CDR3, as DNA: TGTGCCAGCAGCGCTGGACAGGGGGCGGGTTACGAGCAGTACTTC.

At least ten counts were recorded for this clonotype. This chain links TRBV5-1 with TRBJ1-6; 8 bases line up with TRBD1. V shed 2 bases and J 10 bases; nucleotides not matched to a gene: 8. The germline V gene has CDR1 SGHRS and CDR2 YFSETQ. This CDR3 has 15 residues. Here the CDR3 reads CASSLGQGSYSPLHF. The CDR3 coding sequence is TGCGCCAGCAGCTTAGGACAGGGCTCGTACTCACCCCTCCACTTT.

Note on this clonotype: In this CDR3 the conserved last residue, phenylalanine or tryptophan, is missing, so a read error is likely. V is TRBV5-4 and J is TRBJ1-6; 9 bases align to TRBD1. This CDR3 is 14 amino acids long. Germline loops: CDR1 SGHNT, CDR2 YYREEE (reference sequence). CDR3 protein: CAGSWDRVNSPLHS. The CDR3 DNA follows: TGTGCCGGCAGCTGGGACAGGGTGAATTCACCCCTCCACTCT.

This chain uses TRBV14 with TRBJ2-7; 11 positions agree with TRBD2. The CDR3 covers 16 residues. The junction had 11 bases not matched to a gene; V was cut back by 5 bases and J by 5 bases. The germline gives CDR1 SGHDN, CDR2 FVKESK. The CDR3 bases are TGTGCCAGCAGCTACCGAGCATTAGCGGGAGGGGACGAGCAGTACTTC. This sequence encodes CASSYRALAGGDEQYF.

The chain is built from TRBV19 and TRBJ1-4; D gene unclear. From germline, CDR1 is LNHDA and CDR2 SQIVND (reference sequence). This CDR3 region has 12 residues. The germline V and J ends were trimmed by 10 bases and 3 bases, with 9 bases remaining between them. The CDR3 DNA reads TGTGCCACGAGTGAGGCTAATGAAAAACTGTTTTTT. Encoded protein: CATSEANEKLFF.

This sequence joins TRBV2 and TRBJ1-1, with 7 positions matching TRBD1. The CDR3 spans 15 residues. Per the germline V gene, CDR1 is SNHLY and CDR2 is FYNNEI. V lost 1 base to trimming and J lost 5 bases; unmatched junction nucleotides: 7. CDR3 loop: CASSEGQGGWTEAFF. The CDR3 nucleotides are TGTGCCAGCAGTGAAGGACAGGGAGGGTGGACTGAAGCTTTCTTT.

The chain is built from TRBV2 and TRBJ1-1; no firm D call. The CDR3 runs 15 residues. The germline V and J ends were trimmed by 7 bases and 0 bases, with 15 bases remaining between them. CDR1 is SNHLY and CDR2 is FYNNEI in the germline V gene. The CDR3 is CASTLGRQLNTEAFF. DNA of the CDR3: TGTGCCAGCACCCTGGGGAGACAACTGAACACTGAAGCTTTCTTT.

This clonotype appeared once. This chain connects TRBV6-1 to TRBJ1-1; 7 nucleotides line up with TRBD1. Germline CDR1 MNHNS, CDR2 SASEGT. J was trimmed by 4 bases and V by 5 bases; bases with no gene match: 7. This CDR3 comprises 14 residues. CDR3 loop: CASSKGQEGTEAFF. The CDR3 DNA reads TGTGCCAGCAGTAAAGGACAGGAGGGCACTGAAGCTTTCTTT.